The TCR beta chain described here comes from a study of blood T cells in healthy people across ages. Study-level findings and limits: A conclusive naive versus antigen-experienced comparison was prevented by the unsorted PBMCs. Not knowing donor CMV status may have confounded expanded clonotype changes.

This clonotype showed up many times. Its matching antigen is unknown. Through a sample-barcoded 5' primer and a J-beta primer mix, a second PCR was run for about 7 to 12 cycles. TCRdb re-called the 5' RACE reads with MiXCR, one entry per CDR3 protein. The data contain some 930,000 distinct CDR3 sequences, just under 30% of them singletons. CDR3 length: 15 residues. The J segment lost 5 bases and the V segment lost 3 bases, leaving 4 bases of the junction unmatched. CDR1 is SGHTA, CDR2 FQGNSA, per germline. In addition, the sample was reused for a study of T cells of mothers and their children.

This rearrangement joins TRBV7-2 to TRBJ2-5; 12 bases agree with TRBD2. The sequencing input was blood. The receptor was isolated from a woman aged 40 to 50 in good health. The CDR3: CASSFASGGDETQYF. CDR3 bases: TGTGCCAGCAGCTTTGCTAGCGGGGGGGATGAGACCCAGTACTTC.